The clone carrying this T cell receptor beta chain was counted a single time. These data belong to a study of blood T cells in healthy people across ages. Trimming left V 3 bases short and J 0 bases short, with 16 bases between. The CDR3 length is 17 residues. PCR was performed a second time for about 7 to 11 cycles using a sample-barcoded 5' primer and a J-beta primer mix. TCRdb reanalysed the 5' RACE reads using MiXCR and keeps one entry per CDR3 protein. The sample records about 900,000 distinct CDR3 sequences, roughly 60% being singletons. J is TRBJ2-3 and V is TRBV12-3 or TRBV12-4; D is undetermined. The material sequenced was blood. This TCR came from a man aged 30 to 45 in good health. This CDR3 is CASSFPVDSLSTDTQYF. DNA of the CDR3: TGTGCCAGCAGTTTTCCCGTTGACTCCCTTAGCACAGATACGCAGTATTTT.